This T cell receptor beta chain emerged from a study of blood T cell repertoires in COVID-19. At the level of the study: PBMCs, B-cell-depleted T cells, or T cells provided the cDNA or gDNA that made up the material.

Assay used: immunoSEQ multiplex PCR; TCRdb lists only in-frame clones, some missing. The sample holds about 150,000 clones, 86% seen once. The J segment lost 5 bases and the V segment lost 2 bases, leaving 8 bases of the junction unmatched. Germline lookup yields CDR1 MNHEY and CDR2 SVGAGI. The CDR3 extends over 16 amino acids. The chain uses TRBV6-5 and TRBJ2-5; TRBD1 aligns across 10 bases. What was sequenced was peripheral blood. The TCR sequence derives from a man aged 50 to 59 with active or convalescent COVID-19. CDR3 in DNA: TGTGCCAGCAGTTACCGGAGACAGGGGGCGCGGGAGACCCAGTACTTC. Its translation is CASSYRRQGARETQYF.